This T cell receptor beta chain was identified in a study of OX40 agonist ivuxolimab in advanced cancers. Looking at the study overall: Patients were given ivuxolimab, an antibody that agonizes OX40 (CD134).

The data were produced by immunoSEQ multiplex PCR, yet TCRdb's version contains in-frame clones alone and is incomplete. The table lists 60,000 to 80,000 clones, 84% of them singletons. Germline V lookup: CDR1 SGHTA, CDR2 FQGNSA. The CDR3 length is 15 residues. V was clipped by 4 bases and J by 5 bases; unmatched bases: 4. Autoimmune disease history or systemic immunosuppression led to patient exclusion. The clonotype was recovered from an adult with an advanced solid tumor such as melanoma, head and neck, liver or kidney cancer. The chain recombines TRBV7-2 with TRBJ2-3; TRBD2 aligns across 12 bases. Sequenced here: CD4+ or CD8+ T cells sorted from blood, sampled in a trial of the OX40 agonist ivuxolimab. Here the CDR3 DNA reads TGTGCCAGCAGCTCTAGCGGGGGGGTTGGAGATACGCAGTATTTT. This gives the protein CASSSSGGVGDTQYF.